One sample yielded the 19 T cell receptor beta chains listed below, sequenced in a study of T cell responses to AZD1222 COVID-19 vaccine (dated by TCRdb to the early 2020s). This sample's time point label indicates: baseline before first vaccination. The method behind the library was the immunoSEQ multiplex PCR assay. Here the immuneACCESS table is served through TCRdb, limited to in-frame sequences with V and J called. Missing clones are a known gap in these copies; in checked studies unresolved V genes cover under half, and the rest lacks a known reason. Across this sample there are over 130,000 clones, with 94% seen only once. The ten largest clones add up to roughly 1.2% of the sample. The specimen comprised peripheral blood, sampled on day 0 of AZD1222 vaccination. Every receptor here comes from an adult in good health.

The chain links TRBV7-8 to TRBJ1-1; TRBD1 is a possible D gene (5 bases). The V end lost 5 bases, the J end lost 4 bases, and 20 bases lay between the germline ends. This CDR3 is built from 16 residues. Per the germline V gene, CDR1 is SGHVS and CDR2 is FQNEAQ. CDR3: CASSAHGGDFFTEAFF. The CDR3 region has the DNA TGTGCCAGCAGCGCCCACGGAGGGGACTTTTTCACTGAAGCTTTCTTT.

The chain joins TRBV9 to TRBJ1-3; TRBD1 agrees at 7 bases. The germline V gene encodes CDR1 SGDLS and CDR2 YYNGEE. V gave up 3 bases and J gave up 4 bases; unmatched junction bases: 10. This CDR3 has 16 amino acids. CDR3 nucleotides: TGTGCCAGCAGCGCCCTGGCCGGGACAGTAGGAAACACCATATATTTT. This gives the protein CASSALAGTVGNTIYF.

The rearrangement links TRBV19 to TRBJ1-1; no clear D gene. The CDR3 consists of 13 residues. CDR1 and CDR2 from the germline V gene are LNHDA and SQIVND (reference sequence). The V and J ends lost 3 bases and 4 bases respectively, with 9 bases between them. This CDR3 is CASSISPGTEAFF. In DNA, the CDR3 is TGTGCCAGTAGTATTAGCCCCGGCACTGAAGCTTTCTTT.

V and J are TRBV6-2 or TRBV6-3 and TRBJ2-1; 9 positions match TRBD2. The ends lost 6 bases at V and 7 bases at J; junction bases unmatched: 10. The CDR3 spans 15 residues. The germline gives CDR1 MNHEY, CDR2 SVGEGT. The CDR3 DNA is TGTGCCAGCAGCCTGGGCGGGAGGGCCTGGAATGAGCAGTTCTTC. This sequence encodes CASSLGGRAWNEQFF.

The V gene is TRBV3-1 (or the pseudogene TRBV3-2), the J gene TRBJ2-7, with D possibly TRBD2 on 6 matching bases. Germline loops: CDR1 LGHDT, CDR2 YNNKEL (reference sequence). The V end lost 2 bases, the J end lost 3 bases, and 11 bases lay between the germline ends. The CDR3 consists of 14 residues. The CDR3 loop is CASSQSGGDYEQYV. The CDR3 nucleotides are TGTGCCAGCAGCCAAAGTGGCGGGGACTACGAGCAGTACGTC.

J is TRBJ2-3 and V is TRBV19; 7 nucleotides line up with TRBD2. V lost 8 bases and J lost 8; bases outside the gene matches: 16. The CDR3 totals 15 residues. Germline CDR1 is LNHDA and CDR2 is SQIVND (reference sequence). The CDR3, as DNA: TGTGCCAGTTCCGATATCGGGGGGATCCGTTTTACGCAGTATTTT. Its translation: CASSDIGGIRFTQYF.

The J gene is TRBJ1-6, the V gene TRBV3-1 (or the pseudogene TRBV3-2); unclear D gene. The CDR3 contains 14 residues. Trimming took 1 base from V and 9 from J, leaving 10 bases between them. Germline assignment: CDR1 LGHDT and CDR2 YNNKEL (reference sequence). CDR3 coding DNA: TGTGCCAGCAGCCAAGGTAGCAGTGGTTCACCCCTCCACTTT. It encodes CASSQGSSGSPLHF.

CDR3 protein: CASSDLPGTGFEQYV. The CDR3 DNA follows: TGTGCCAGCAGTGATTTACCCGGGACGGGGTTCGAGCAGTACGTC. The V gene is TRBV6-1, the J gene TRBJ2-7; the D gene could be TRBD1 or TRBD2 (5 bases each). This CDR3 comprises 15 residues. V lost 3 bases and J 6 bases, leaving 18 bases between the germline ends. Germline V gene sequence: CDR1 MNHNS, CDR2 SASEGT.

In its sample, this clone was seen once. CDR3 DNA: TGTGCCAGCAAGGTCGGGAGGGGCACAGATACGCAGTATTTT. Amino acids: CASKVGRGTDTQYF. The V call is TRBV27, the J call TRBJ2-3; 8 bases agree with TRBD2. The V and J ends lost 7 bases and 1 base, in that order; junction bases with no gene match: 4. Germline-derived CDR1 and CDR2 are MNHEY and SMNVEV (reference sequence). The CDR3 totals 14 residues.

This clone was picked up a small number of times. The V call is TRBV6-1, the J call TRBJ1-1; D not certain. This CDR3 spans 14 amino acids. Trimming stripped 2 bases from V and 3 bases from J, with 10 bases between. Germline CDR1 and CDR2: MNHNS and SASEGT. The CDR3 sequence is CASSESGRYTEAFF. CDR3 bases: TGTGCCAGCAGTGAATCGGGCAGATACACTGAAGCTTTCTTT.

This clone was counted only a few times. The chain joins TRBV3-1 (or the pseudogene TRBV3-2) to TRBJ2-1; TRBD2 matches 9 bases. In germline, CDR1 is LGHDT, CDR2 YNNKEL (reference sequence). The CDR3 contains 16 residues. The V and J ends lost 4 bases and 6 bases, in that order; junction bases with no gene match: 10. The CDR3 spells CASSLNWRGGGNEQFF. The CDR3 nucleotides read TGTGCCAGCAGCCTAAATTGGCGCGGGGGGGGCAATGAGCAGTTCTTC.

This clone was seen once. V and J are TRBV19 and TRBJ2-4; possible D gene TRBD2, 6 bases. The CDR3 has 12 amino acids. Trimming pared 5 bases from V and 8 bases from J, leaving 10 bases between. The germline gives CDR1 LNHDA, CDR2 SQIVND (reference sequence). The CDR3 coding sequence is TGTGCCAGTAGTCGGGACTTTGACATTCAGTACTTC. Protein sequence: CASSRDFDIQYF.

This chain connects TRBV11-1 to TRBJ2-5; D is possibly TRBD1 or TRBD2 (5 bases each). Trimming pared 4 bases from V and 4 bases from J, leaving 16 bases between. The CDR3 is 15 residues long. Germline CDR1 is SGHAT and CDR2 is FQDESV (reference sequence). CDR3 sequence reads: CASSSRNRDVETQYF. The CDR3 nucleotides are TGTGCCAGCAGCTCTAGGAACCGGGACGTAGAGACCCAGTACTTC.

The chain combines TRBV19 with TRBJ1-5; 8 bases align to TRBD1. This CDR3 contains 14 residues. The germline CDR1 and CDR2 sequences are LNHDA and SQIVND (reference sequence). After removal of 4 bases from V and 9 bases from J, the junction contained 8 bases not matched to a gene. As DNA, the CDR3 is TGTGCCAGTAGTACGGGACAGGCGCCCCGGCCCCAGCATTTT. This codes for CASSTGQAPRPQHF.

This rearrangement joins TRBV18 to TRBJ1-3; D remains ambiguous. Germline assignment: CDR1 KGHSH and CDR2 LQKENI. Trimming left V 2 bases short and J 6 bases short, with 8 bases between. The CDR3 consists of 13 residues. The CDR3 region is CASSPWEQNTIYF. CDR3 DNA sequence: TGTGCCAGCTCACCATGGGAGCAAAACACCATATATTTT. Supplemented by reference TRBV18 and TRBJ1-3, the full variable domain reads NAGVMQNPRHLVRRRGQEARLRCSPMKGHSHVYWYRQLPEEGLKFMVYLQKENIIDESGMPKERFSAEFPKEGPSILRIQQVVRGDSAAYFCASSPWEQNTIYFGEGSWLTVV.

This CDR3 is CASRGGTTGNTEAFF. CDR3 DNA sequence: TGTGCCAGCAGGGGAGGGACAACGGGGAACACTGAAGCTTTCTTT. The rearrangement joins TRBV27 to TRBJ1-1; D is possibly TRBD1 (6 bases). The CDR3 extends over 15 amino acids. Germline CDR1 and CDR2: MNHEY and SMNVEV (reference sequence). Trimming shortened V by 6 bases and J by 1 base, and 15 bases separated the two germline ends.

The chain is built from TRBV28 and TRBJ1-5; D ambiguous. Germline V lookup: CDR1 MDHEN, CDR2 SYDVKM. The CDR3 totals 13 residues. The CDR3 DNA is TGTGCGACAAGGGAGTATAGCAATCAGCCCCAGCATTTT. Translated: CATREYSNQPQHF.

This clone appeared once. V and J are TRBV29-1 and TRBJ1-1; D might be TRBD1 (5 bases). Germline V gene sequence: CDR1 SQVTM, CDR2 ANQGSEA. V gave up 7 bases and J gave up 10 bases, with 10 bases separating them. The CDR3 length is 9 residues. CDR3 in DNA: TGCAGCGCGGGGGTCTCAGCTTTCTTT. It encodes CSAGVSAFF.

This chain links TRBV10-3 with TRBJ1-4, with 7 bases matching TRBD1. V lost 6 bases and J lost 8; bases outside the gene matches: 12. The CDR3 contains 15 residues. The germline V gene encodes CDR1 ENHRY and CDR2 SYGVKD. The CDR3 spells CAIRPHRGPHEKLFF. CDR3 nucleotides: TGTGCCATCAGACCCCACAGGGGCCCTCACGAAAAACTGTTTTTT.